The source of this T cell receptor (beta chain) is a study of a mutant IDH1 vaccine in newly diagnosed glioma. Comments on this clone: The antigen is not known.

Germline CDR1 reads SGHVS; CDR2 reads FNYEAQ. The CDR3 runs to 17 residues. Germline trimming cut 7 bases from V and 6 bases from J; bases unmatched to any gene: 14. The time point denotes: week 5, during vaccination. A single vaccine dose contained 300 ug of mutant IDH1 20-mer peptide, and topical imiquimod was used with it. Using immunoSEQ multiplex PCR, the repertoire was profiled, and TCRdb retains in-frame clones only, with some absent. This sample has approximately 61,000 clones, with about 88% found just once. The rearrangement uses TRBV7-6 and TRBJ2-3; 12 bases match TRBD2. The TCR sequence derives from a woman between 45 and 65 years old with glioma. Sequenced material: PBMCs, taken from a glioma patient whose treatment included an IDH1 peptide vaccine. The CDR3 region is CASTPLPPSGGADTQYF. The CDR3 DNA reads TGTGCCAGCACCCCATTACCCCCTAGCGGGGGGGCGGATACGCAGTATTTT.